These T cell receptor beta chains were read from a single sample in a study of blood T cell repertoires in COVID-19. TCRdb keeps only in-frame clones here, not all; method: immunoSEQ multiplex PCR. The sample carries 430,000 or so clones, around nine tenths recorded once. Sequenced input: peripheral blood. Receptor source: a young man with COVID-19, enrolled during active disease. Both conserved end residues are trimmed from each CDR3. The size of a clone is reported for some rows only, either as once, few or many, or as a class for expanded clones.

>TRBV5-1|NA|TRBJ2-3
ASSLELSGHTQY
>TRBV30|NA|TRBJ2-4
AWSTGDGAKNIQY
>TRBV4-2|NA|TRBJ2-5
ASSQGTGAGETQY
>TRBV5-1|NA|TRBJ2-7
ASGDRPPYEQY
>TRBV5-1|NA|TRBJ2-1
ASSDYGSYNEQF
>TRBV12-3/TRBV12-4|few|TRBJ1-2
ASSARYGYT
>TRBV11-3|NA|TRBJ2-3
ASSFQLGGTDTQY
>TRBV5-4|NA|TRBJ2-1
ASSFGTTYNEQF
>TRBV10-2|NA|TRBJ2-1
ASKIDSYNEQF
>TRBV6-5|NA|TRBJ1-2
ASSYSDRGRSGYT
>TRBV16|NA|TRBJ2-7
ASRQAGTYEQY
>TRBV11-2|NA|TRBJ2-7
ASSSPRGYEQY
>TRBV5-1|NA|TRBJ1-2
ASSGGSNYGYT
>TRBV7-3|NA|TRBJ1-1
ASSFGGLSGAF
>TRBV19|once|TRBJ1-5
ASSTRGPDQPQH
>TRBV7-6|NA|TRBJ2-3
ASSLYGGRDTQY
>TRBV7-8|NA|TRBJ2-7
ASSPDRTEQY
>TRBV6-5|few|TRBJ1-2
ASSLLGGSYGYT
>TRBV11-2|NA|TRBJ1-1
ASSLLIGGRGPNTEAF
>TRBV9|NA|TRBJ1-1
ASTELRQGGTEAF
>TRBV14|NA|TRBJ1-5
ASSQLRDSTQH
>TRBV7-9|NA|TRBJ2-3
ASSPPARLDTQY
>TRBV12-3/TRBV12-4|NA|TRBJ2-7
ASQGFYEQY
>TRBV3-1/TRBV3-2|NA|TRBJ2-5
ASSQVYGGDLQETQY
>TRBV24-1|NA|TRBJ2-6
ATSDSRFSGANVLT
>TRBV2|once|TRBJ1-2
ASSEEQGNLYGYT
>TRBV5-5|NA|TRBJ2-1
ASSLGAYNEQF
>TRBV18|NA|TRBJ1-2
ASSQLPGQGTPINYGYT
>TRBV5-5|NA|TRBJ2-2
ASSLQGMNTGELF
>TRBV29-1|NA|TRBJ2-5
SVAPSGSETQY
>TRBV29-1|once|TRBJ1-2
SVDQGLGGYT
>TRBV21-1|NA|TRBJ2-2
ASSIGGSGSLTGELF
>TRBV18|NA|TRBJ2-1
ASSPGTSGSLSQQF
>TRBV5-4|NA|TRBJ2-3
ASSNGGGRPDTQY
>TRBV20-1|NA|TRBJ2-1
SASGAPSHNEQF
>TRBV9|NA|TRBJ2-1
ASSVFQGGDEQF
>TRBV6-2/TRBV6-3|NA|TRBJ2-3
ASSPLAGGTTDTQY
>TRBV2|once|TRBJ2-1
ASSEGGNEQF
>TRBV18|NA|TRBJ1-1
ASSTLDRETEAF
>TRBV3-1/TRBV3-2|once|TRBJ1-2
ASSQWDRVNYGYT
>TRBV5-1|once|TRBJ2-2
ASSLGGTNTGELF
>TRBV2|NA|TRBJ2-5
ATQTEIQETQY
>TRBV18|NA|TRBJ2-3
ASSPIPPQGSTDTQY
>TRBV6-6|NA|TRBJ2-1
ASRNGLAGYNEQF
>TRBV3-1/TRBV3-2|NA|TRBJ2-5
ASSQDSIGGRYQETQY
>TRBV6-6|NA|TRBJ2-2
ASSPGTSSTGELF
>TRBV12-3/TRBV12-4|NA|TRBJ2-7
ASSLTAGDWQY
>TRBV2|NA|TRBJ1-4
ASSRTGRNEKLF
>TRBV4-1|NA|TRBJ2-7
ASSQEIRDYRLSSYEQY
>TRBV4-2|NA|TRBJ1-2
ASSQAHGPTLSYGYT
>TRBV6-5|NA|TRBJ1-1
ASSPHAGGAF
>TRBV7-8|NA|TRBJ1-4
ASSLDGREKLF
>TRBV11-1|NA|TRBJ2-3
ASSLAGGGTDTQY